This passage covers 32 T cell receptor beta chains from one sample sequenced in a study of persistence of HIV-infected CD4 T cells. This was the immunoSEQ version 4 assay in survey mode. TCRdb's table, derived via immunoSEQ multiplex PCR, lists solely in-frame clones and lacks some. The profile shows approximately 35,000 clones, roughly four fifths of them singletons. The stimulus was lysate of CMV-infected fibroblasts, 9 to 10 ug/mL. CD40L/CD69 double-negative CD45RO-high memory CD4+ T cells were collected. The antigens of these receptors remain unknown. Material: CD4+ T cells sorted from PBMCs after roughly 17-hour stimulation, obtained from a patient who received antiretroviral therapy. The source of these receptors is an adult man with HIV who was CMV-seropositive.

CDR3 sequence reads: CASSVGGSSYNSPLHF. DNA for the CDR3: TGTGCCAGCAGCGTAGGTGGGAGCTCCTATAATTCACCCCTCCACTTT. This chain connects TRBV9 to TRBJ1-6; D gene ambiguous. Trimming cost V 0 bases and J 0 bases, with 7 bases left between them. In germline, CDR1 is SGDLS, CDR2 YYNGEE. The CDR3 covers 16 residues.

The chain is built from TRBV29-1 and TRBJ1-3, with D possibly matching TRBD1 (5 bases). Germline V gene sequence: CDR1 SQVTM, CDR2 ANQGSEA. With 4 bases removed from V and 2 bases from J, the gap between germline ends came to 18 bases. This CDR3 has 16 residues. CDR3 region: CSVGEGAGTTGNTIYF. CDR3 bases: TGCAGCGTTGGGGAGGGAGCAGGGACCACTGGAAACACCATATATTTT.

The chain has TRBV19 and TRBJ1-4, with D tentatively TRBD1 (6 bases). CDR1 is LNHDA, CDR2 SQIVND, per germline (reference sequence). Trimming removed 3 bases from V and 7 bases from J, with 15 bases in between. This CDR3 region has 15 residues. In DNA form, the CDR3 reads TGTGCCAGTAGTATTACAGGGAAAGGATTTGAAAAACTGTTTTTT. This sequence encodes CASSITGKGFEKLFF.

In nucleotides, the CDR3 is TGTGCCAGCTCAGAGCGGCGGAGCTCTGGGGCCAACGTCCTGACTTTC. Translation gives CASSERRSSGANVLTF. This sequence joins TRBV18 and TRBJ2-6, with a possible D match to TRBD2 (5 bases). Between the trimmed V and J ends, which lost 5 bases and 0 bases, there was a span of 11 bases. CDR3 length: 16 amino acids. The germline CDR1 and CDR2 sequences are KGHSH and LQKENI.

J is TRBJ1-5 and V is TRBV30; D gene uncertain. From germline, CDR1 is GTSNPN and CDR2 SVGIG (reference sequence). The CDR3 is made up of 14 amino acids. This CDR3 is CAHSPKAFHQPQHF. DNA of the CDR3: TGTGCTCATAGTCCTAAGGCGTTCCATCAGCCCCAGCATTTT. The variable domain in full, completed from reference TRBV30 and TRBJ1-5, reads SQTIHQWPATLVQPVGSPLSLECTVEGTSNPNLYWYRQAAGRGLQLLFYSVGIGQISSEVPQNLSASRPQDRQFILSSKKLLLSDSGFYLCAHSPKAFHQPQHFGDGTRLSIL.

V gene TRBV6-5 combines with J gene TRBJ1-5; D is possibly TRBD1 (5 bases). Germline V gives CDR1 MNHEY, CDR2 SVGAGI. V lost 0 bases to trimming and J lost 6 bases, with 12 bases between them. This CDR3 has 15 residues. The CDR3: CASSYSQGGSQPQHF. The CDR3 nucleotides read TGTGCCAGCAGTTACTCGCAGGGAGGATCTCAGCCCCAGCATTTT.

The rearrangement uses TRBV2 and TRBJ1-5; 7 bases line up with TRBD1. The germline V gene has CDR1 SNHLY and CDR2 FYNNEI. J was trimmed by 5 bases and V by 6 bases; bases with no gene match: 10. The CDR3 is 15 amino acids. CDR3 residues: CASRGPDRVDQPQHF. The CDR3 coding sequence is TGTGCCAGCAGGGGACCCGACAGGGTAGATCAGCCCCAGCATTTT.

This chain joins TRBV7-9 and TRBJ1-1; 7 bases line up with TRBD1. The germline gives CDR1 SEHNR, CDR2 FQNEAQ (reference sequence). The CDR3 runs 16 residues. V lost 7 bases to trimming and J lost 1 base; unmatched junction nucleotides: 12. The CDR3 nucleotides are TGTGCCAGCAACCCAGGGGGAGGCCCGAAGAACACTGAAGCTTTCTTT. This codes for CASNPGGGPKNTEAFF.

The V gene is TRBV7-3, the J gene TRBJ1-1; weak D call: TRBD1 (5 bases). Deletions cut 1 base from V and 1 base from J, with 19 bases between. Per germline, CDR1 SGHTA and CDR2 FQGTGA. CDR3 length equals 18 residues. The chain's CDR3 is CASSLITRAGSGNTEAFF. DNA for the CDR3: TGTGCCAGCAGCTTAATCACCAGGGCAGGTAGTGGGAACACTGAAGCTTTCTTT.

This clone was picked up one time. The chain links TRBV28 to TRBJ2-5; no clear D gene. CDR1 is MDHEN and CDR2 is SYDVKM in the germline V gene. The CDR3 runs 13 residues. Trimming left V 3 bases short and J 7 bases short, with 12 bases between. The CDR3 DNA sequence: TGTGCCAGCAGTTTCTTAAATGTAGGGACCCAGTACTTC. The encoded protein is CASSFLNVGTQYF.

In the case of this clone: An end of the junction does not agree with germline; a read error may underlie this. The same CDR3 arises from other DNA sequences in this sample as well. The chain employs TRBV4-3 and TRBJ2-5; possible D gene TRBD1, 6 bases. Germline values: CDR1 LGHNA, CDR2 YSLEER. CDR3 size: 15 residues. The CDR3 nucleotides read TGCGCCAGTAGCCCGACGAGAGGACAGTTTGAGACCCAGTACTTC. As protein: CASSPTRGQFETQYF.

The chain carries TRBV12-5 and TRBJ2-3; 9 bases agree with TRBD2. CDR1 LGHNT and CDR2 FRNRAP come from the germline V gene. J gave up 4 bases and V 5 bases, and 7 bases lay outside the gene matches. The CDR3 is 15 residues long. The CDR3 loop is CASGRGLAAADTQYF. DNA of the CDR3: TGTGCTAGTGGTCGGGGACTAGCTGCAGCAGATACGCAGTATTTT.

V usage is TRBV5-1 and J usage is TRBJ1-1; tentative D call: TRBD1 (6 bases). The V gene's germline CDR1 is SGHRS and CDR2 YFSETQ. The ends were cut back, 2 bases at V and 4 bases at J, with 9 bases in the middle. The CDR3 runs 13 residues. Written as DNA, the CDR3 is TGCGCCAGCAGCTTCACAGGGATCACTGAAGCTTTCTTT. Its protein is CASSFTGITEAFF.

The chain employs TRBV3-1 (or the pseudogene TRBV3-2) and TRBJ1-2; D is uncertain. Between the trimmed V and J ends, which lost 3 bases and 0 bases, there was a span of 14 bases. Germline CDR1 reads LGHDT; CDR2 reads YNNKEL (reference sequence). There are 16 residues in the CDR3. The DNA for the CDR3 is TGTGCCAGCAGCCAGGGGAGGGAAGGAGCTAACTATGGCTACACCTTC. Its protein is CASSQGREGANYGYTF.

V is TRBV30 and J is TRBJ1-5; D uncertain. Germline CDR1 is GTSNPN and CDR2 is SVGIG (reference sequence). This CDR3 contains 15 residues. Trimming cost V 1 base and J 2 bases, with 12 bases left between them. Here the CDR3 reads CAWSAQTFGNQPQHF. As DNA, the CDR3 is TGTGCCTGGAGTGCACAGACGTTCGGCAATCAGCCCCAGCATTTT.

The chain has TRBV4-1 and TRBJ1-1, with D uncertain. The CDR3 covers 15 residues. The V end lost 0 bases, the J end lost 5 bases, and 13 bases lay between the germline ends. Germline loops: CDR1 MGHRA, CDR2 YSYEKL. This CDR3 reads CASSQEEGRGTEAFF. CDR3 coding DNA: TGCGCCAGCAGCCAAGAAGAGGGCCGAGGGACTGAAGCTTTCTTT.

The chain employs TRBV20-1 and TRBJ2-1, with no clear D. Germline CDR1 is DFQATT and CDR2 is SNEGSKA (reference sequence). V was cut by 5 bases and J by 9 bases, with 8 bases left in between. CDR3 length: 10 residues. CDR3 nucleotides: TGCAGTGCTGCCGACCTTGAGCAGTTCTTC. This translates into CSAADLEQFF.

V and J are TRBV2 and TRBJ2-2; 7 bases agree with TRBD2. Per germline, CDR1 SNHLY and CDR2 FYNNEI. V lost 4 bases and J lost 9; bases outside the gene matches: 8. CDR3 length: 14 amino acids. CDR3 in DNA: TGTGCCAGCAGTGGCGGCGGGGGTAACCGGGAGCTGTTTTTT. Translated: CASSGGGGNRELFF.

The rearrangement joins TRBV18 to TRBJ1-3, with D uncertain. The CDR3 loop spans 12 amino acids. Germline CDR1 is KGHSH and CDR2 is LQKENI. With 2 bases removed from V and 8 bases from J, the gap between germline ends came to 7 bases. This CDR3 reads CASSPKGDTIYF. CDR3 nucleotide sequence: TGTGCCAGCTCACCAAAGGGCGACACCATATATTTT.

CDR3 sequence (DNA): TGTGCCAGTAGTCAATTTGCCGGGACAGGCGGTGAAAAACTGTTTTTT. Translation: CASSQFAGTGGEKLFF. This chain joins TRBV19 and TRBJ1-4, with 8 bases matching TRBD1. V gave up 5 bases and J gave up 7 bases; unmatched junction bases: 12. The CDR3 totals 16 residues. Germline CDR1 reads LNHDA; CDR2 reads SQIVND (reference sequence).

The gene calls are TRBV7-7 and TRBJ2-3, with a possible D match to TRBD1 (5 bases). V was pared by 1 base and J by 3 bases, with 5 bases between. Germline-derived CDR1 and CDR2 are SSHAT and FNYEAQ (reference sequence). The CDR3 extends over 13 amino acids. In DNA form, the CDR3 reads TGTGCCAGCAGCTTAGAGGGGACAGATACGCAGTATTTT. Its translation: CASSLEGTDTQYF.

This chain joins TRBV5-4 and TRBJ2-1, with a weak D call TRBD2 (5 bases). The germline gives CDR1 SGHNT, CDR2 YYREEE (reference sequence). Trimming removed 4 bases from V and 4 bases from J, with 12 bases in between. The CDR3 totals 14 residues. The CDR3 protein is CASSPGEQYNEQFF. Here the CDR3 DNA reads TGTGCCAGCAGCCCCGGGGAGCAATACAATGAGCAGTTCTTC.

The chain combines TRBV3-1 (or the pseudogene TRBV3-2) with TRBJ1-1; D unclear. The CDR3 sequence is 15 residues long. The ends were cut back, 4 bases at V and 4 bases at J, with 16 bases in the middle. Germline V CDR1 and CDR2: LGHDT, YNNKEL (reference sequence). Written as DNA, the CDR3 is TGTGCCAGCAGCCTTTTGACCGCGGACGGCACTGAAGCTTTCTTT. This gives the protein CASSLLTADGTEAFF.

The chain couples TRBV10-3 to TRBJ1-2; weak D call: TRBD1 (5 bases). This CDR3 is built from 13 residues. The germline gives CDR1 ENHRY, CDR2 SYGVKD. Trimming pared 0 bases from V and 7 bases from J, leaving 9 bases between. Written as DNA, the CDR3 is TGTGCCATCAGTGAGTCGAAGAGGGGTGGCTACACCTTC. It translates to CAISESKRGGYTF.

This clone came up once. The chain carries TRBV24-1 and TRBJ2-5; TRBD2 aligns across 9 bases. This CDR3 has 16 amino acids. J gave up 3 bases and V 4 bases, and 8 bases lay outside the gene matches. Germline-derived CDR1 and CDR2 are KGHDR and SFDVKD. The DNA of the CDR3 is TGTGCCACCAGTGAAATTGGCGGGGGGGCCGAAGAGACCCAGTACTTC. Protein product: CATSEIGGGAEETQYF.

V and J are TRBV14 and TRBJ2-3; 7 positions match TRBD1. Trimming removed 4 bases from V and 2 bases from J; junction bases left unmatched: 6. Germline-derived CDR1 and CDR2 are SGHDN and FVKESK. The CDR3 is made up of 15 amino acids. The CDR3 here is CASSPQGFATDTQYF. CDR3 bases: TGTGCCAGCAGCCCACAGGGGTTCGCCACAGATACGCAGTATTTT.

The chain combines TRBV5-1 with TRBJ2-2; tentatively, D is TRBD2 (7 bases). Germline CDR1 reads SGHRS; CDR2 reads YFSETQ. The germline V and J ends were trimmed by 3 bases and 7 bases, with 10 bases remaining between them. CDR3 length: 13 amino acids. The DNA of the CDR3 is TGCGCCAGCAGCTCGGGGGGCGGCGGGGAGCTGTTTTTT. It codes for CASSSGGGGELFF.

The CDR3 region is CASSYTSGGPTDTQYF. The CDR3 DNA reads as TGTGCCAGCTCATATACTAGCGGGGGTCCCACAGATACGCAGTATTTT. The V gene is TRBV18, the J gene TRBJ2-3; 11 bases are shared with TRBD2. This CDR3 comprises 16 residues. Germline trimming cut 5 bases from V and 2 bases from J; bases unmatched to any gene: 6. Germline loops: CDR1 KGHSH, CDR2 LQKENI.

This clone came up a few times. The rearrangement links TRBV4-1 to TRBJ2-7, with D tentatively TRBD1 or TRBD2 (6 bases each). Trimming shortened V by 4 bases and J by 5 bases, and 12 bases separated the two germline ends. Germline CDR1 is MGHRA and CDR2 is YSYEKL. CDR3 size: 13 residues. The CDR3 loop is CASSPLGGNEQYF. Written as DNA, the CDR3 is TGCGCCAGCAGCCCATTGGGGGGCAACGAGCAGTACTTC.

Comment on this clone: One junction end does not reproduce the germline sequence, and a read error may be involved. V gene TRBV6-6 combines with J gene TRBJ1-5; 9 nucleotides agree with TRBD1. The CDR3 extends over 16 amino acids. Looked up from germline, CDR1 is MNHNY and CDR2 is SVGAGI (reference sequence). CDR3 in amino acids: CASSAPTGGPNRPQHF. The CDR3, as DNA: TGTGCCAGCAGCGCCCCCACAGGGGGCCCAAATCGGCCCCAGCATTTT.

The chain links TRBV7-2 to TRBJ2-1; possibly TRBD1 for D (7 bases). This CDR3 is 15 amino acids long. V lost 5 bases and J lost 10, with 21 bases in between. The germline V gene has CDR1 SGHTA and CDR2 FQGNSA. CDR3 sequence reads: CASSEKQGWSGEQFF. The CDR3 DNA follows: TGTGCCAGCAGCGAGAAACAGGGGTGGAGCGGGGAGCAGTTCTTC. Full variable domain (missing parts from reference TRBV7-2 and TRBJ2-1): GAGVSQSPSNKVTEKGKDVELRCDPISGHTALYWYRQSLGQGLEFLIYFQGNSAPDKSGLPSDRFSAERTGGSVSTLTIQRTQQEDSAVYLCASSEKQGWSGEQFFGPGTRLTVL.

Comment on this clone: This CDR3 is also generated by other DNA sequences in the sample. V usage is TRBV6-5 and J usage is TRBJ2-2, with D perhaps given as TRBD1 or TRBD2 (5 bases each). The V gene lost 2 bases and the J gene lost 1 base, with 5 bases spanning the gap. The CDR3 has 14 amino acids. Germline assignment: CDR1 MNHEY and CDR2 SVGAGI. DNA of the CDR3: TGTGCCAGCAGTTACGGGGGGAACACCGGGGAGCTGTTTTTT. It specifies CASSYGGNTGELFF.